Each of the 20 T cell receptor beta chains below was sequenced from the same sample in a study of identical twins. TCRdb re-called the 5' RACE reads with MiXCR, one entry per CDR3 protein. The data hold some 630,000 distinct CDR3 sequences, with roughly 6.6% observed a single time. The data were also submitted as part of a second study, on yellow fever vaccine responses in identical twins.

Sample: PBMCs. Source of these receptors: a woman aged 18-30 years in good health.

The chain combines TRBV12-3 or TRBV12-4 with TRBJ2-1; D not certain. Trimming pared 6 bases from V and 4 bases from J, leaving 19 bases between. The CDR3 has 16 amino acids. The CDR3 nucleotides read TGTGCCAGCAGCTTAAGGGCGTCGGGTAGATACAATGAGCAGTTCTTC. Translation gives CASSLRASGRYNEQFF.

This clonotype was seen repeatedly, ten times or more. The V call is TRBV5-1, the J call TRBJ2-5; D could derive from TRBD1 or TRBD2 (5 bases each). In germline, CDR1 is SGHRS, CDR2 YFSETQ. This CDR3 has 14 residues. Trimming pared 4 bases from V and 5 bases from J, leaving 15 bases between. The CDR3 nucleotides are TGCGCCAGCAGCCTCGGACTTCACAGGGAGACCCAGTACTTC. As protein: CASSLGLHRETQYF.

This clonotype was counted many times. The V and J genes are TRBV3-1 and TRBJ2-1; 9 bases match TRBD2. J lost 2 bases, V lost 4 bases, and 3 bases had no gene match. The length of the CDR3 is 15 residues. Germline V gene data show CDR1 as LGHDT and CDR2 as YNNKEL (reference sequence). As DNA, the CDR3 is TGTGCCAGCAGCCGGACTAGCGTAACCTACAATGAGCAGTTCTTC. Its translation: CASSRTSVTYNEQFF.

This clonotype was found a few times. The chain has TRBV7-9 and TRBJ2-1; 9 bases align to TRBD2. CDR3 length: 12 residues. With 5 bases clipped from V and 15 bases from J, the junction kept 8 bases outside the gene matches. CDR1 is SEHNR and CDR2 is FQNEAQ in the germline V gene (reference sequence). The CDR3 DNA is TGTGCCAGCAGCGCGGCGAGCGGGAGGATGTTCTTC. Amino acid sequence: CASSAASGRMFF.

CDR3 DNA sequence: TGCGCCAGCAGCCAAGAGTCCAGAATAGACAGCTCCTACAATGAGCAGTTCTTC. It is translated as CASSQESRIDSSYNEQFF. The chain employs TRBV4-1 and TRBJ2-1; a weak D match, TRBD1 (5 bases). Germline CDR1 is MGHRA and CDR2 is YSYEKL. CDR3 length equals 18 residues. The V and J ends lost 0 bases and 0 bases respectively, with 15 bases between them.

CDR3 DNA sequence: TGTGCCAGCAGCCCGCCGGAGAGGTTTGGCTACACCTTC. It codes for CASSPPERFGYTF. The chain has TRBV12-3 or TRBV12-4 and TRBJ1-2; no definite D call. The CDR3 spans 13 residues. V gave up 6 bases and J gave up 7 bases, with 15 bases separating them.

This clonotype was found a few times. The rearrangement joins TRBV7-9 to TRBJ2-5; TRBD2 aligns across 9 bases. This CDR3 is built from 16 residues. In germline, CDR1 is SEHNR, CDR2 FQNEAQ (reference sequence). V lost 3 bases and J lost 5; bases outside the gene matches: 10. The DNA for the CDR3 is TGTGCCAGCAGCTTTGCCGGGACTAGCTGGCAGGAGACCCAGTACTTC. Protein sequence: CASSFAGTSWQETQYF.

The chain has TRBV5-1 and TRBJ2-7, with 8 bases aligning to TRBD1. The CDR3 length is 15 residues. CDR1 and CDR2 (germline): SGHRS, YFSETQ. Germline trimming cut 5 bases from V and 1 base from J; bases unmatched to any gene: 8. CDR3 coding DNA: TGCGCCAGCAGACCTCGGACAGGGCCTTCCTACGAGCAGTACTTC. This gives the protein CASRPRTGPSYEQYF.

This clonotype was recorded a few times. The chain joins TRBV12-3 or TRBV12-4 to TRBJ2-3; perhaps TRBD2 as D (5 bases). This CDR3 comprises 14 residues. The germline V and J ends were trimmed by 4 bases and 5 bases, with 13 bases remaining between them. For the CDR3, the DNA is TGTGCCAGCAGTTGGTGGGAGAAGAAAGATACGCAGTATTTT. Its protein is CASSWWEKKDTQYF.

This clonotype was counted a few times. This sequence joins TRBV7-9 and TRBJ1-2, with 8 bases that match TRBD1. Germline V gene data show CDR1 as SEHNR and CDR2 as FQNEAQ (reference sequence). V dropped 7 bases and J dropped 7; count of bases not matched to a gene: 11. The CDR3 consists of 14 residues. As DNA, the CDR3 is TGTGCCAGCACAAAGCTTAATCAGGGGGCTGGCTACACCTTC. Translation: CASTKLNQGAGYTF. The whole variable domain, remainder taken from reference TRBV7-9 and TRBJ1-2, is DTGVSQNPRHKITKRGQNVTFRCDPISEHNRLYWYRQTLGQGPEFLTYFQNEAQLEKSRLLSDRFSAERPKGSFSTLEIQRTEQGDSAMYLCASTKLNQGAGYTFGSGTRLTVV.

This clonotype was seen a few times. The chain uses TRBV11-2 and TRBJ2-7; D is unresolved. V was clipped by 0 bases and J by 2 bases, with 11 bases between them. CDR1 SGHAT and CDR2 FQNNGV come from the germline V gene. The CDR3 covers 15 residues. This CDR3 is CASSLELTLAYEQYF. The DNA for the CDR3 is TGTGCCAGCAGCTTAGAATTAACCTTAGCCTACGAGCAGTACTTC.

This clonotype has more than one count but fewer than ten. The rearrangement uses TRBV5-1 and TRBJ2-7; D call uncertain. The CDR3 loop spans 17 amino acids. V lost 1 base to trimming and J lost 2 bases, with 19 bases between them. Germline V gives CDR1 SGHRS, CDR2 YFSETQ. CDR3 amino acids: CASSLLDVGDFTYEQYV. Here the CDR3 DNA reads TGCGCCAGCAGCTTGTTAGATGTTGGGGATTTTACCTACGAGCAGTACGTC.

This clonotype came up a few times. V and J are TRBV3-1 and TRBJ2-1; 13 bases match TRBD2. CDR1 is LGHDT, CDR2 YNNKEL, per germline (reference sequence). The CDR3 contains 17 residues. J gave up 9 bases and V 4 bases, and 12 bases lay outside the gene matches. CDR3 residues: CASSPELAGGNIGEQFF. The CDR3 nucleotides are TGTGCCAGCAGCCCCGAACTAGCGGGGGGGAATATTGGTGAGCAGTTCTTC.

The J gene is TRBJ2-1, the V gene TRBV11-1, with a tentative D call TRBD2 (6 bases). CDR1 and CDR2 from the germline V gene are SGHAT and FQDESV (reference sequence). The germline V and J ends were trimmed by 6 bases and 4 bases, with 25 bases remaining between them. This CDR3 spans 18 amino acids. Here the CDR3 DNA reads TGTGCCAGCAGACTGGGACTGGAAGAAAGGGCGAAATACAATGAGCAGTTCTTC. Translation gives CASRLGLEERAKYNEQFF.

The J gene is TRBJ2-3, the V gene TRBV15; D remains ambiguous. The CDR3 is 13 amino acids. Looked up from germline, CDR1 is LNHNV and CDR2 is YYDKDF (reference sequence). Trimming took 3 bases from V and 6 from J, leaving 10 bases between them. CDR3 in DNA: TGTGCCACCAGCAGGGACCCGCCTGATACGCAGTATTTT. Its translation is CATSRDPPDTQYF. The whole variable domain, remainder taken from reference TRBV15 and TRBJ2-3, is DAMVIQNPRYQVTQFGKPVTLSCSQTLNHNVMYWYQQKSSQAPKLLFHYYDKDFNNEADTPDNFQSRRPNTSFCFLDIRSPGLGDTAMYLCATSRDPPDTQYFGPGTRLTVL.

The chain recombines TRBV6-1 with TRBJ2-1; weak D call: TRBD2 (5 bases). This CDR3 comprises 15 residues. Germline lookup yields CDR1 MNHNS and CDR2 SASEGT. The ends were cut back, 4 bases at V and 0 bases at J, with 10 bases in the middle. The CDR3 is CASSGGWSSYNEQFF. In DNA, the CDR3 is TGTGCCAGCAGTGGCGGGTGGAGCTCCTACAATGAGCAGTTCTTC.

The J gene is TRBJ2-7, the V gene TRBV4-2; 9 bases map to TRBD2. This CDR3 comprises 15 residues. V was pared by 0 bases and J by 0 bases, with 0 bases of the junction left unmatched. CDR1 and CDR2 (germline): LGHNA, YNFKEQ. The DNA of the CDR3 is TGTGCCAGCAGCCAAGATAGCGGGAGCTCCTACGAGCAGTACTTC. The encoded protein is CASSQDSGSSYEQYF.

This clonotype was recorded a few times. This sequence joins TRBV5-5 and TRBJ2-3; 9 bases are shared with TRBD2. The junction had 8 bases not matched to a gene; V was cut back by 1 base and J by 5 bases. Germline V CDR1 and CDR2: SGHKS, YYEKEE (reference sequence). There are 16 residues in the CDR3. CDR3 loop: CASSLLGGGGVDTQYF. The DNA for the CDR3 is TGTGCCAGCAGCTTGTTAGGTGGCGGGGGGGTAGATACGCAGTATTTT.

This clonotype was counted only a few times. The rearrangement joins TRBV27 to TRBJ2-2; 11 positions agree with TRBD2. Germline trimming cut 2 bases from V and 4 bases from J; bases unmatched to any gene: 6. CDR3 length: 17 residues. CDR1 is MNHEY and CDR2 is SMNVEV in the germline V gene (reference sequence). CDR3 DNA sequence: TGTGCCAGCAGTTTAACTAGCGGGAGTCGGAGCACCGGGGAGCTGTTTTTT. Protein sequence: CASSLTSGSRSTGELFF.

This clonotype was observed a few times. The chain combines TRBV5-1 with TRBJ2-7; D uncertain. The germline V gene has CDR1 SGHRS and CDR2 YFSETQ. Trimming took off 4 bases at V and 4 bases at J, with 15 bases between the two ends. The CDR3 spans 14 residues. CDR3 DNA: TGCGCCAGCAGCGAGACCCTACCACGATACGAGCAGTACTTC. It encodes CASSETLPRYEQYF. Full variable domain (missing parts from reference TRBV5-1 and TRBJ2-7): KAGVTQTPRYLIKTRGQQVTLSCSPISGHRSVSWYQQTPGQGLQFLFEYFSETQRNKGNFPGRFSGRQFSNSRSEMNVSTLELGDSALYLCASSETLPRYEQYFGPGTRLTVT.